Listed below are T cell receptor beta chains from one sample, sequenced in a study of identical twins. In TCRdb, the 5' RACE reads were re-called with MiXCR into one record per CDR3 protein. The data show fewer than 500,000 distinct CDR3 sequences, 20% to 25% seen once. These data also formed part of another study, on T cells expressing NK-cell markers.

The sequenced sample consisted of CD4+ T cells sorted from blood. These receptors came from a young woman in good health. The CDR3 runs from the conserved cysteine through the conserved F or W. D genes are given only for firm matches. Where a row states a size, it is once, few, many or the class of an expanded clone; other rows omit it.

clone_size: few
j_call: TRBJ2-4
d_call: -
v_call: TRBV6-1
cdr3_nt: TGTGCCAGCAGTCCCCCATACGACACCACCAGTTGGTACTTC
cdr3_aa: CASSPPYDTTSWYF

clone_size: few
j_call: TRBJ2-1
d_call: TRBD2
v_call: TRBV6-2/TRBV6-3
cdr3_nt: TGTGCCAGCTGCGTAGGCGGGAGGGGTGAGCAGTTCTTC
cdr3_aa: CASCVGGRGEQFF

clone_size: few
j_call: TRBJ2-2
d_call: TRBD1
v_call: TRBV20-1
cdr3_nt: TGCAGTGCGCCGGACAGGGCCGGGGAGCTGTTTTTT
cdr3_aa: CSAPDRAGELFF

clone_size: -
j_call: TRBJ2-3
d_call: TRBD2
v_call: TRBV9
cdr3_nt: TGTGCCAGCAGCGACGCCCAAAAGGGACTAGAGGAAGATACGCAGTATTTT
cdr3_aa: CASSDAQKGLEEDTQYF

clone_size: -
j_call: TRBJ2-1
d_call: TRBD1
v_call: TRBV9
cdr3_nt: TGTGCCAGCAGCATTAGACTTGGGACAGGCTACAATGAGCAGTTCTTC
cdr3_aa: CASSIRLGTGYNEQFF

clone_size: -
j_call: TRBJ1-2
d_call: -
v_call: TRBV6-5
cdr3_nt: TGTGCCAGCAGTTACTCGGGGAAAGGATATGGCTACACCTTC
cdr3_aa: CASSYSGKGYGYTF

clone_size: -
j_call: TRBJ2-4
d_call: TRBD1
v_call: TRBV9
cdr3_nt: TGTGCCAGCAGCGACACCGGGACAGGGTACATTCAGTACTTC
cdr3_aa: CASSDTGTGYIQYF

clone_size: few
j_call: TRBJ2-2
d_call: -
v_call: TRBV5-1
cdr3_nt: TGCGCCAGCAGCTTTCAGGCGAACACCGGGGAGCTGTTTTTT
cdr3_aa: CASSFQANTGELFF

clone_size: -
j_call: TRBJ2-5
d_call: -
v_call: TRBV20-1
cdr3_nt: TGCAGTGCTTGGGATAGATTCCAGTACTTC
cdr3_aa: CSAWDRFQYF

clone_size: -
j_call: TRBJ2-1
d_call: TRBD2
v_call: TRBV5-1
cdr3_nt: TGCGCCAGCAGTATACAGGGGCTAGCGGGGAATGAGCAGTTCTTC
cdr3_aa: CASSIQGLAGNEQFF

clone_size: few
j_call: TRBJ2-4
d_call: TRBD1
v_call: TRBV14
cdr3_nt: TGTGCCAGCAGCCAAGTGCTTCCGGGACAGGCCAAAAACATTCAGTACTTC
cdr3_aa: CASSQVLPGQAKNIQYF

clone_size: few
j_call: TRBJ2-5
d_call: -
v_call: TRBV20-1
cdr3_nt: TGCAGTGCTAGAGGACAGTTAGAGACCCAGTACTTC
cdr3_aa: CSARGQLETQYF

clone_size: -
j_call: TRBJ2-7
d_call: TRBD1
v_call: TRBV6-5
cdr3_nt: TGTGCCAGCAGTTACTCGCAGGGGGCCTACGAGCAGTACTTC
cdr3_aa: CASSYSQGAYEQYF

clone_size: few
j_call: TRBJ2-1
d_call: -
v_call: TRBV9
cdr3_nt: TGTGCCAGCAGCGTGACGGGAGAGTCCTACAATGAGCAGTTCTTC
cdr3_aa: CASSVTGESYNEQFF

clone_size: -
j_call: TRBJ1-2
d_call: -
v_call: TRBV27
cdr3_nt: TGTGCCAGCAGTTTAAAAGCAGGCTATGGCTACACCTTC
cdr3_aa: CASSLKAGYGYTF

clone_size: -
j_call: TRBJ2-1
d_call: -
v_call: TRBV5-5
cdr3_nt: TGTGCCAGCAGCGCCGGGACCGGCGCTTACAATGAGCAGTTCTTC
cdr3_aa: CASSAGTGAYNEQFF

clone_size: -
j_call: TRBJ2-1
d_call: TRBD1
v_call: TRBV10-3
cdr3_nt: TGTGCCATCAAACAGGGGGACAATGAGCAGTTCTTC
cdr3_aa: CAIKQGDNEQFF

clone_size: -
j_call: TRBJ1-5
d_call: -
v_call: TRBV7-9
cdr3_nt: TGTGCCAGCAGCTTAGCATCGACAAATCAGCCCCAGCATTTT
cdr3_aa: CASSLASTNQPQHF

clone_size: few
j_call: TRBJ2-7
d_call: -
v_call: TRBV7-9
cdr3_nt: TGTGCCAGCAGCCCTTACGAGCAGTACTTC
cdr3_aa: CASSPYEQYF

clone_size: few
j_call: TRBJ2-3
d_call: TRBD2
v_call: TRBV5-1
cdr3_nt: TGCGCCAGCAGCTTGGCACTAGCGGGAGCGGCAGATACGCAGTATTTT
cdr3_aa: CASSLALAGAADTQYF

clone_size: many
j_call: TRBJ2-5
d_call: -
v_call: TRBV20-1
cdr3_nt: TGCAGTGCTAGAGACAGAGAGACCCAGTACTTC
cdr3_aa: CSARDRETQYF

clone_size: -
j_call: TRBJ2-5
d_call: -
v_call: TRBV7-9
cdr3_nt: TGTGCCAGCAGCTTTGGAACGGAGCAAGAGACCCAGTACTTC
cdr3_aa: CASSFGTEQETQYF

clone_size: many
j_call: TRBJ1-4
d_call: TRBD1
v_call: TRBV5-1
cdr3_nt: TGCGCCAGCAGCCAGATCGGACAGGGAAACGAAAAACTGTTTTTT
cdr3_aa: CASSQIGQGNEKLFF

clone_size: -
j_call: TRBJ2-2
d_call: -
v_call: TRBV5-1
cdr3_nt: TGCGCCAGCTCCGCCGACAGGTTTGAAGCCGGGGAGCTGTTTTTT
cdr3_aa: CASSADRFEAGELFF

clone_size: -
j_call: TRBJ2-5
d_call: -
v_call: TRBV9
cdr3_nt: TGTGCCAGCAGCAAAGGCCCAGAGACCCAGTACTTC
cdr3_aa: CASSKGPETQYF